The rows below give T cell receptor beta chains drawn from one sample of a study of shared clonotypes between healthy human individuals. Using immunoSEQ multiplex PCR, the repertoire was profiled, and TCRdb retains in-frame clones only, with some absent. The table has under 2.5 million clones, under 95% seen once. What was sequenced was naive CD4+ T cells from PBMCs. The receptor set was obtained from a man aged 18 to 30 in good health. Some clones in this sample may be carry-over from other donors' samples. Each CDR3 is given with its conserved first and last residue. Fields, in order: clone size, D gene, J gene, V gene, CDR3 DNA, CDR3 protein. The D gene is left open where the match is weak. Clone size is shown for a subset of rows, as once, few, many or a class of expanded clone.

size: .; D: .; J: TRBJ2-7; V: TRBV5-1; DNA: TGCGCCAGCACCGTGGCAGGGGCGGGCTACGAGCAGTACTTC; CDR3: CASTVAGAGYEQYF
size: .; D: TRBD1; J: TRBJ2-2; V: TRBV6-1; DNA: TGTGCCAGCAGAAGACCGGGACAGTCGGGCGGGGAGCTGTTTTTT; CDR3: CASRRPGQSGGELFF
size: .; D: TRBD2; J: TRBJ2-7; V: TRBV30; DNA: TGTGCCTGGAAGCGGGGAGCCTACGAGCAGTACTTC; CDR3: CAWKRGAYEQYF
size: .; D: .; J: TRBJ2-1; V: TRBV11-1; DNA: TGTGCCAGCAGCCCCCACAGCAATGAGCAGTTCTTC; CDR3: CASSPHSNEQFF
size: .; D: TRBD2; J: TRBJ2-7; V: TRBV4-1; DNA: TGCGCCAGCAGCCAAGTACAAGCGGGGTTATCGTCCTACGAGCAGTACTTC; CDR3: CASSQVQAGLSSYEQYF
size: .; D: .; J: TRBJ2-7; V: TRBV2; DNA: TGTGCCAGCAGTGAAGATTGGCTCATGGAGGAGCAGTACTTC; CDR3: CASSEDWLMEEQYF
size: .; D: TRBD1; J: TRBJ1-1; V: TRBV9; DNA: TGTGCCAGCAGCGCTCGGACAGGGGTATCGGAAGCTTTCTTT; CDR3: CASSARTGVSEAFF
size: .; D: .; J: TRBJ1-5; V: TRBV27; DNA: TGTGCCAGCAGTTTAGGGGGACGGGACAATCAGCCCCAGCATTTT; CDR3: CASSLGGRDNQPQHF
size: .; D: .; J: TRBJ2-7; V: TRBV2; DNA: TGTGCCAGCAGTGACGGGCTAGCGACCACCTACGAGCAGTACTTC; CDR3: CASSDGLATTYEQYF
size: .; D: .; J: TRBJ1-5; V: TRBV5-1; DNA: TGCGCCAGCAGTCAAGTCGGCAATCAGCCCCAGCATTTT; CDR3: CASSQVGNQPQHF
size: .; D: .; J: TRBJ1-3; V: TRBV9; DNA: TGTGCCAGCAGCGTAACTGTCAAGGGAAAGACTGGAAACACCATATATTTT; CDR3: CASSVTVKGKTGNTIYF
size: .; D: TRBD1; J: TRBJ1-5; V: TRBV28; DNA: TGTGCCAGCAGTTTCGGGTCGTGGAGGGGGCGAGTTGGCAATCAGCCCCAGCATTTT; CDR3: CASSFGSWRGRVGNQPQHF
size: .; D: .; J: TRBJ2-5; V: TRBV19; DNA: TGTGCCAGTAGGTCGGAGGAGACCCAGTACTTC; CDR3: CASRSEETQYF
size: .; D: .; J: TRBJ2-3; V: TRBV6-1; DNA: TGTGCCAGCAGTGAAGCGGGGCCCGCGACAGATACGCAGTATTTT; CDR3: CASSEAGPATDTQYF
size: .; D: TRBD1; J: TRBJ1-5; V: TRBV19; DNA: TGTGCCAGTAGTATAGGACAGGGGGCGTCTCAGCCCCAGCATTTT; CDR3: CASSIGQGASQPQHF
size: few; D: .; J: TRBJ2-4; V: TRBV28; DNA: TGTGCCAGCAGTTTTACGACGAGGCGGCTAGCCAAAAACATTCAGTACTTC; CDR3: CASSFTTRRLAKNIQYF
size: .; D: .; J: TRBJ2-3; V: TRBV6-6; DNA: TGTGCCAGCAGTCCCCCACAGGGCCCTTCTTTAGATACGCAGTATTTT; CDR3: CASSPPQGPSLDTQYF
size: .; D: TRBD1; J: TRBJ2-7; V: TRBV19; DNA: TGTGCCAGTAGTAGGACAGGTTACAACAGGCCCTACGAGCAGTACTTC; CDR3: CASSRTGYNRPYEQYF
size: .; D: .; J: TRBJ2-1; V: TRBV6-1; DNA: TGTGCCAGCAGAAACCGGGAAACCTACAATGAGCAGTTCTTC; CDR3: CASRNRETYNEQFF
size: .; D: .; J: TRBJ2-2; V: TRBV5-1; DNA: TGCGCCAGCAGCTTCTCGGTAGCGGCGAACACCGGGGAGCTGTTTTTT; CDR3: CASSFSVAANTGELFF
size: .; D: .; J: TRBJ2-7; V: TRBV5-1; DNA: TGCGCCAGCAGCTTATCGGGCGCCGGCTCCTACGAGCAGTACTTC; CDR3: CASSLSGAGSYEQYF
size: .; D: .; J: TRBJ2-3; V: TRBV4-2; DNA: TGTGCCAGCAGCCAAGAGTTGGGGTCCCCGCAGTATTTT; CDR3: CASSQELGSPQYF
size: .; D: .; J: TRBJ2-7; V: TRBV15; DNA: TGTGCCACCAGCAGAGATATGGGGAACTACGAGCAGTACTTC; CDR3: CATSRDMGNYEQYF
size: .; D: TRBD1; J: TRBJ1-4; V: TRBV19; DNA: TGTGCCAGTAGCTTACGGGACAGGGGATGGGAAAAACTGTTTTTT; CDR3: CASSLRDRGWEKLFF
size: .; D: .; J: TRBJ1-4; V: TRBV9; DNA: TGTGCCAGCAGCTCCAGGGACCTCCTTAATGAAAAACTGTTTTTT; CDR3: CASSSRDLLNEKLFF
size: .; D: .; J: TRBJ2-2; V: TRBV5-1; DNA: TGCGCCAGCAGCTTCCGGGGGAACACCGGGGAGCTGTTTTTT; CDR3: CASSFRGNTGELFF
size: .; D: .; J: TRBJ1-1; V: TRBV5-1; DNA: TGCGCCAGCAGGTATGACTCCTTGAACACTGAAGCTTTCTTT; CDR3: CASRYDSLNTEAFF
size: .; D: .; J: TRBJ1-4; V: TRBV28; DNA: TGTGCCAGCAGTTCACAGGGTTGGGATGAAAAACTGTTTTTT; CDR3: CASSSQGWDEKLFF
size: once; D: TRBD2; J: TRBJ2-7; V: TRBV27; DNA: TGTGCCAGCAGCTCTCGTCCGGGACTAGCGGGAGGTCGACACTACGAGCAGTACTTC; CDR3: CASSSRPGLAGGRHYEQYF
size: .; D: .; J: TRBJ1-5; V: TRBV7-9; DNA: TGTGCCAGCAGCCGAACTGAAGTGAGCAATCAGCCCCAGCATTTT; CDR3: CASSRTEVSNQPQHF
size: .; D: TRBD1; J: TRBJ2-4; V: TRBV6-1; DNA: TGTGCCAGCAGTTTTACAGGGGTAGCCAAAAACATTCAGTACTTC; CDR3: CASSFTGVAKNIQYF
size: .; D: .; J: TRBJ2-3; V: TRBV10-3; DNA: TGTGCCATCAGCGAGTGGGCAGGGGACACAGATACGCAGTATTTT; CDR3: CAISEWAGDTDTQYF
size: .; D: .; J: TRBJ2-5; V: TRBV5-1; DNA: TGCGCCAGCAGCCAAACCGCATTGGGAGAGACCCAGTACTTC; CDR3: CASSQTALGETQYF
size: .; D: .; J: TRBJ2-7; V: TRBV7-2; DNA: TGTGCCAGCAGCTTAGTTCCCGAATTCGAGCAGTACTTC; CDR3: CASSLVPEFEQYF
size: .; D: .; J: TRBJ2-7; V: TRBV5-1; DNA: TGCGCCAGCAGCTTGGATCCGGGCCCCGAATACGAGCAGTACTTC; CDR3: CASSLDPGPEYEQYF
size: .; D: .; J: TRBJ2-3; V: TRBV28; DNA: TGTGCCAGCAGCCCGGGCGGCACTATCAGCACAGATACGCAGTATTTT; CDR3: CASSPGGTISTDTQYF
size: .; D: TRBD1; J: TRBJ2-7; V: TRBV18; DNA: TGTGCCAGCTCACCACCGGGACAGGGAAAGGGCGAGCAGTACTTC; CDR3: CASSPPGQGKGEQYF
size: .; D: .; J: TRBJ1-1; V: TRBV10-3; DNA: TGTGCCATCAGTGAGTTCACTCCACTGACGAACACTGAAGCTTTCTTT; CDR3: CAISEFTPLTNTEAFF
size: .; D: .; J: TRBJ2-2; V: TRBV7-8; DNA: TGTGCCAGCAGCCCACGAACATTAGGCGGGGAGCTGTTTTTT; CDR3: CASSPRTLGGELFF
size: .; D: TRBD2; J: TRBJ2-5; V: TRBV27; DNA: TGTGCCAGCAGTTTAGGCTTCTGGGAGGGGGAGACCCAGTACTTC; CDR3: CASSLGFWEGETQYF
size: .; D: .; J: TRBJ1-5; V: TRBV28; DNA: TGTGCCAGCAGCTCCATCTTGGCCCAGCATTTT; CDR3: CASSSILAQHF
size: .; D: .; J: TRBJ2-7; V: TRBV2; DNA: TGTGCCAGCAACCGACAGGCTTACGAGCAGTACTTC; CDR3: CASNRQAYEQYF
size: .; D: TRBD1; J: TRBJ2-7; V: TRBV19; DNA: TGTGCCAGTAGTATCCGAACAGGGGGATACGAGCAGTACTTC; CDR3: CASSIRTGGYEQYF
size: once; D: .; J: TRBJ2-5; V: TRBV6-6; DNA: TGTGCCAGCAGTGGAGGAGGGGCGGAGACCCAGTACTTC; CDR3: CASSGGGAETQYF
size: .; D: .; J: TRBJ1-2; V: TRBV5-1; DNA: TGCGCCAGCAAGGCACTGAACTATGGCTACACCTTC; CDR3: CASKALNYGYTF
size: .; D: TRBD2; J: TRBJ2-1; V: TRBV9; DNA: TGTGCCAGCAGCGCGACTAGCGTACGGAATGAGCAGTTCTTC; CDR3: CASSATSVRNEQFF
size: .; D: .; J: TRBJ1-6; V: TRBV15; DNA: TGTGCCACCAGCAGAGATCAGGGGAGGGGATCACCCCTCCACTTT; CDR3: CATSRDQGRGSPLHF
size: .; D: TRBD2; J: TRBJ2-7; V: TRBV29-1; DNA: TGCAGCGTGGGGAGCGGGAGCTACGAGCAGTACTTC; CDR3: CSVGSGSYEQYF
size: .; D: .; J: TRBJ2-2; V: TRBV19; DNA: TGTGCCAGTAATTCGGGAGTACCCGGGGAGCTGTTTTTT; CDR3: CASNSGVPGELFF
size: .; D: .; J: TRBJ2-2; V: TRBV27; DNA: TGTGCCAGCAGTTTGCGCACGAACACCGGGGAGCTGTTTTTT; CDR3: CASSLRTNTGELFF
size: .; D: .; J: TRBJ2-7; V: TRBV9; DNA: TGTGCCAGCAGCGTAGAGGGTCCGGGAGTTTGGGAGCAGTACTTC; CDR3: CASSVEGPGVWEQYF
size: .; D: TRBD1; J: TRBJ1-4; V: TRBV4-1; DNA: TGCGCCAGCAGCCCCGCAGACAGGGGGCAAATTAATGAAAAACTGTTTTTT; CDR3: CASSPADRGQINEKLFF
size: .; D: .; J: TRBJ2-2; V: TRBV5-4; DNA: TGTGCCAGCAGCTTGTCGCAGGTCCCCGGGGAGCTGTTTTTT; CDR3: CASSLSQVPGELFF